This is a list of T cell receptor beta chains from one sample in a study of CD8 T cells in Susac syndrome. MiXCR was run by TCRdb on the immunoSEQ multiplex PCR reads, yielding one entry per CDR3 protein. The table records about 140,000 distinct CDR3 sequences, just under 95% of them present only once. Sequencing was performed on CD8+ T cells from PBMCs. The receptors stem from a human donor with Susac syndrome. Each CDR3 is given without its conserved first and last residue. Each record gives: CDR3 protein, J gene, V gene.

CDR3aa: ASSLGLAGQQETQY
j_gene: TRBJ2-5
v_gene: TRBV5-1

CDR3aa: ASTQFPYNEQF
j_gene: TRBJ2-1
v_gene: TRBV27

CDR3aa: ASSAPTKTSTNEQF
j_gene: TRBJ2-1
v_gene: TRBV9

CDR3aa: ATSAPGTGDEKLF
j_gene: TRBJ1-4
v_gene: TRBV24-1

CDR3aa: ASSQVQGAENEQF
j_gene: TRBJ2-1
v_gene: TRBV4-1

CDR3aa: ASSSGGNYGYT
j_gene: TRBJ1-2
v_gene: TRBV12-3/TRBV12-4

CDR3aa: SARTGTVEAF
j_gene: TRBJ1-1
v_gene: TRBV20-1

CDR3aa: ASRRLQGANEQF
j_gene: TRBJ2-1
v_gene: TRBV6-1

CDR3aa: ASSLVPPAGATDTQY
j_gene: TRBJ2-3
v_gene: TRBV11-2

CDR3aa: ASSYGQRGGEEQF
j_gene: TRBJ2-1
v_gene: TRBV6-5

CDR3aa: ASSLILNTEAF
j_gene: TRBJ1-1
v_gene: TRBV5-1

CDR3aa: ASSLDGYDEQY
j_gene: TRBJ2-7
v_gene: TRBV7-9

CDR3aa: ASTPDLAGGAYNEQF
j_gene: TRBJ2-1
v_gene: TRBV19

CDR3aa: ASSAYPGSYEAF
j_gene: TRBJ1-1
v_gene: TRBV9

CDR3aa: ASSWGSLNYYEQY
j_gene: TRBJ2-7
v_gene: TRBV27

CDR3aa: ASSPPGLAAYEQY
j_gene: TRBJ2-7
v_gene: TRBV11-2

CDR3aa: ASSPGHGYEQY
j_gene: TRBJ2-7
v_gene: TRBV5-4

CDR3aa: ASSATVGEETQY
j_gene: TRBJ2-5
v_gene: TRBV9

CDR3aa: ASSGTAGARDEQF
j_gene: TRBJ2-1
v_gene: TRBV9

CDR3aa: ASSQVPGNYEQY
j_gene: TRBJ2-7
v_gene: TRBV4-1

CDR3aa: ASSGVVVDTQY
j_gene: TRBJ2-3
v_gene: TRBV25-1

CDR3aa: ASSILSGQNTGELF
j_gene: TRBJ2-2
v_gene: TRBV19

CDR3aa: SAILLAWGEQY
j_gene: TRBJ2-7
v_gene: TRBV20-1

CDR3aa: ASSLEAEAF
j_gene: TRBJ1-1
v_gene: TRBV12-3/TRBV12-4

CDR3aa: ASSGQGVEQY
j_gene: TRBJ2-7
v_gene: TRBV5-6

CDR3aa: ASCYGTGGTYEQY
j_gene: TRBJ2-7
v_gene: TRBV14

CDR3aa: AWRSRNTDTQY
j_gene: TRBJ2-3
v_gene: TRBV30

CDR3aa: SANYRENTGELF
j_gene: TRBJ2-2
v_gene: TRBV29-1

CDR3aa: ASSSPGTSGYEQY
j_gene: TRBJ2-7
v_gene: TRBV7-2

CDR3aa: ASSQDSLGPSYEQY
j_gene: TRBJ2-7
v_gene: TRBV4-1

CDR3aa: ASSLVGYYEQY
j_gene: TRBJ2-7
v_gene: TRBV5-1

CDR3aa: ASSQTGTSGRDEQY
j_gene: TRBJ2-7
v_gene: TRBV3-1

CDR3aa: ASSLTGSGNYGYT
j_gene: TRBJ1-2
v_gene: TRBV9

CDR3aa: ATSGREQDNEQF
j_gene: TRBJ2-1
v_gene: TRBV15

CDR3aa: ASKGQGRAF
j_gene: TRBJ1-1
v_gene: TRBV27

CDR3aa: ASSVSGISEQF
j_gene: TRBJ2-1
v_gene: TRBV27

CDR3aa: ASSLATNEQF
j_gene: TRBJ2-1
v_gene: TRBV5-6

CDR3aa: SVQLGDRINEQF
j_gene: TRBJ2-1
v_gene: TRBV29-1

CDR3aa: ASSFGQGLSSGANVLT
j_gene: TRBJ2-6
v_gene: TRBV13

CDR3aa: ASSPQGAGEQY
j_gene: TRBJ2-7
v_gene: TRBV19

CDR3aa: ASSLMREQF
j_gene: TRBJ2-1
v_gene: TRBV12-3/TRBV12-4

CDR3aa: ASSDSASGTS
j_gene: TRBJ2-1
v_gene: TRBV10-1

CDR3aa: ATESDSRRY
j_gene: TRBJ2-7
v_gene: TRBV15

CDR3aa: ASSVINQDTQY
j_gene: TRBJ2-3
v_gene: TRBV10-2